This T cell receptor (beta chain) is drawn from a study of T-cell reconstitution after alpha-beta-depleted transplantation in children. This sample's TCRbeta library carried unique molecular identifier barcodes. MiXCR was run by TCRdb on the PCR reads, yielding one entry per CDR3 protein. The sample carries 500,000 or so distinct CDR3 sequences, around a third recorded once. The sample was PBMCs from the stem cell graft donor, taken from the stem cell graft. The TCR sequence derives from a human donor who donated a stem cell graft to a child with aplastic anemia.

CDR3 bases: TGTGCCAGCTCATCCCAAGGACAGGGGGCGGTGGAGACCCAGTACTTC. The encoded protein is CASSSQGQGAVETQYF. V and J are TRBV18 and TRBJ2-5; 11 positions match TRBD1. The V gene's germline CDR1 is KGHSH and CDR2 LQKENI. This CDR3 has 16 amino acids. J lost 5 bases, V lost 5 bases, and 10 bases had no gene match. The variable domain in full, completed from reference TRBV18 and TRBJ2-5, reads NAGVMQNPRHLVRRRGQEARLRCSPMKGHSHVYWYRQLPEEGLKFMVYLQKENIIDESGMPKERFSAEFPKEGPSILRIQQVVRGDSAAYFCASSSQGQGAVETQYFGPGTRLLVL.